Presented here are 32 T cell receptor beta chains from one specimen sequenced in a study of T cell responses to AZD1222 COVID-19 vaccine. Generated by immunoSEQ multiplex PCR, the TCRdb table keeps only in-frame clones and is missing some. This table holds 140,000 to 150,000 clones, 85% to 95% found once. The starting material was peripheral blood, obtained after recovery from COVID-19. The receptor source for this set is an adult who had recovered from COVID-19.

The CDR3 DNA follows: TGTGCCAGCAGTCCCGGACTAGAGGGCCTCTACGAGCAGTACTTC. This gives the protein CASSPGLEGLYEQYF. The genes are TRBV6-2 or TRBV6-3 and TRBJ2-7; 7 bases agree with TRBD2. The V gene's germline CDR1 is MNHEY and CDR2 SVGEGT. With 5 bases clipped from V and 3 bases from J, the junction kept 10 bases outside the gene matches. The CDR3 contains 15 residues.

The rearrangement uses TRBV5-1 and TRBJ2-2; the D gene is possibly TRBD1 (6 bases). V was trimmed by 4 bases and J by 4 bases, leaving 11 bases between them. The CDR3 length is 14 residues. Germline CDR1 and CDR2: SGHRS and YFSETQ. This CDR3 reads CASSALGGTGELFF. CDR3 DNA sequence: TGCGCCAGCAGCGCCCTAGGGGGCACCGGGGAGCTGTTTTTT.

The V and J genes are TRBV24-1 and TRBJ2-1; D remains unclear. The CDR3 consists of 16 residues. Trimming shortened V by 3 bases and J by 0 bases, and 11 bases separated the two germline ends. The germline gives CDR1 KGHDR, CDR2 SFDVKD. The DNA for the CDR3 is TGTGCCACCAGTGATCTAGGCCGGAGCTCCTACAATGAGCAGTTCTTC. The encoded protein is CATSDLGRSSYNEQFF.

This rearrangement joins TRBV12-3 or TRBV12-4 to TRBJ1-1, with 8 bases fitting TRBD1. The V segment lost 6 bases and the J segment 10 bases; nucleotides outside the gene matches: 10. The CDR3 is 13 residues long. This CDR3 is CASSPDRGSGAFF. The CDR3, as DNA: TGTGCCAGCAGCCCCGACAGGGGTAGCGGAGCTTTCTTT.

The J gene is TRBJ1-1, the V gene TRBV12-5; 7 bases agree with TRBD1. The CDR3 is made up of 12 amino acids. Germline loops: CDR1 LGHNT, CDR2 FRNRAP. Losses at the gene ends were 4 bases for V and 11 bases for J; bases not matched to a gene: 7. CDR3 in amino acids: CASGSQGGWAFF. The DNA of the CDR3 is TGTGCTAGTGGTTCTCAGGGGGGGTGGGCTTTCTTT.

This clone was observed a single time. The chain employs TRBV2 and TRBJ2-5; 11 bases agree with TRBD2. Losses at the gene ends were 5 bases for V and 3 bases for J; bases not matched to a gene: 11. The CDR3 consists of 17 residues. From germline, CDR1 is SNHLY and CDR2 FYNNEI. In nucleotides, the CDR3 is TGTGCCAGCAGTCCCGTAGCGGGAGGGCCGGGAGAAGAGACCCAGTACTTC. Translation: CASSPVAGGPGEETQYF.

CDR3 in amino acids: CASKKTGVNTEAFF. The DNA of the CDR3 is TGCGCCAGTAAGAAAACAGGGGTGAACACTGAAGCTTTCTTT. The rearrangement joins TRBV5-1 to TRBJ1-1, with TRBD1 matching over 7 bases. This CDR3 comprises 14 residues. Germline V gene sequence: CDR1 SGHRS, CDR2 YFSETQ. With V trimmed by 8 bases and J by 0 bases, 7 bases remained unmatched.

The chain combines TRBV25-1 with TRBJ1-3; a weak D match, TRBD1 (5 bases). This CDR3 has 17 amino acids. CDR1 and CDR2 from the germline V gene are MGHDK and SYGVNS. V was cut by 2 bases and J by 4 bases, with 18 bases left in between. The CDR3 loop is CASSEEVIGAFGNTIYF. The CDR3 DNA follows: TGTGCCAGCAGTGAAGAAGTGATAGGGGCTTTCGGAAACACCATATATTTT. Combining the CDR3 with reference TRBV25-1 and TRBJ1-3 gives the whole variable domain EADIYQTPRYLVIGTGKKITLECSQTMGHDKMYWYQQDPGMELHLIHYSYGVNSTEKGDLSSESTVSRIRTEHFPLTLESARPSHTSQYLCASSEEVIGAFGNTIYFGEGSWLTVV.

This chain uses TRBV28 with TRBJ2-7, with D possibly matching TRBD1 (6 bases). The V end was cut by 6 bases, the J end by 4 bases, with 16 bases between. This CDR3 comprises 14 residues. The germline gives CDR1 MDHEN, CDR2 SYDVKM. CDR3 nucleotides: TGTGCCAGCAGCCCAGCAGGGACACCGTACGAGCAGTACTTC. Its protein product is CASSPAGTPYEQYF. The variable domain in full, completed from reference TRBV28 and TRBJ2-7, reads DVKVTQSSRYLVKRTGEKVFLECVQDMDHENMFWYRQDPGLGLRLIYFSYDVKMKEKGDIPEGYSVSREKKERFSLILESASTNQTSMYLCASSPAGTPYEQYFGPGTRLTVT.

This clone appeared once. The CDR3 region has the DNA TGCGCCAGCAGCAATGGGGGGCGAGCGACTAATGAAAAACTGTTTTTT. Residues: CASSNGGRATNEKLFF. V and J are TRBV5-1 and TRBJ1-4; D might be TRBD1 (6 bases). CDR3 size: 16 residues. Germline V gene data show CDR1 as SGHRS and CDR2 as YFSETQ. Trimming removed 4 bases at V and 2 bases at J, with 15 bases between.

The V gene is TRBV19, the J gene TRBJ2-3, with TRBD1 matching over 9 bases. The CDR3 is made up of 15 amino acids. V was pared by 8 bases and J by 2 bases, with 8 bases of the junction left unmatched. Germline-derived CDR1 and CDR2 are LNHDA and SQIVND (reference sequence). CDR3 amino acids: CASSLGTGFTDTQYF. In nucleotides, the CDR3 is TGTGCCAGTTCTTTAGGGACAGGGTTCACAGATACGCAGTATTTT. Full variable domain (remainder filled in from reference TRBV19 and TRBJ2-3): DGGITQSPKYLFRKEGQNVTLSCEQNLNHDAMYWYRQDPGQGLRLIYYSQIVNDFQKGDIAEGYSVSREKKESFPLTVTSAQKNPTAFYLCASSLGTGFTDTQYFGPGTRLTVL.

The chain employs TRBV9 and TRBJ2-7; 11 positions agree with TRBD1. Germline V gene data show CDR1 as SGDLS and CDR2 as YYNGEE. J lost 5 bases, V lost 2 bases, and 9 bases had no gene match. This CDR3 has 16 amino acids. In nucleotides, the CDR3 is TGTGCCAGCAGCGTGGGCCCGGACAGGGGGCGAAACGAGCAGTACTTC. Translated: CASSVGPDRGRNEQYF. Combining the CDR3 with reference TRBV9 and TRBJ2-7 gives the whole variable domain DSGVTQTPKHLITATGQRVTLRCSPRSGDLSVYWYQQSLDQGLQFLIQYYNGEERAKGNILERFSAQQFPDLHSELNLSSLELGDSALYFCASSVGPDRGRNEQYFGPGTRLTVT.

The chain links TRBV6-5 to TRBJ2-3; tentatively, D is TRBD1 (5 bases). The germline CDR1 and CDR2 sequences are MNHEY and SVGAGI. Trimming took off 6 bases at V and 2 bases at J, with 12 bases between the two ends. This CDR3 contains 14 residues. CDR3: CASRRGGLTDTQYF. The CDR3 region has the DNA TGTGCCAGCAGAAGGGGTGGGCTCACAGATACGCAGTATTTT.

V gene TRBV5-6 combines with J gene TRBJ1-5; perhaps TRBD1 as D (5 bases). Germline V gene lookup returns CDR1 SGHDT and CDR2 YYEEEE. The V gene lost 0 bases and the J gene lost 3 bases, with 16 bases spanning the gap. This CDR3 is 17 amino acids long. The CDR3 is CASSLAKRQGLNQPQHF. CDR3 DNA: TGTGCCAGCAGCTTGGCCAAGAGGCAGGGACTCAATCAGCCCCAGCATTTT.

The chain couples TRBV5-1 to TRBJ2-3, with 7 bases identical to TRBD1. CDR1 and CDR2 from the germline V gene are SGHRS and YFSETQ. The CDR3 covers 16 residues. Germline trimming cut 4 bases from V and 1 base from J; bases unmatched to any gene: 9. CDR3: CASSVTDGTGTDTQYF. The CDR3 bases are TGCGCCAGCAGCGTGACCGATGGGACAGGCACAGATACGCAGTATTTT.

The J gene is TRBJ1-1, the V gene TRBV12-2; the DNA was not compared with TRBD1, the D call given in the table. TRBV12-2 is labeled a pseudogene. The CDR3 runs to 15 residues. The CDR3 sequence is CASRWHRVVGTEAFF. DNA for the CDR3: TGTGCAAGTCGCTGGCACAGGGTAGTGGGCACTGAAGCTTTCTTT.

J is TRBJ2-7 and V is TRBV18; D may be TRBD2 (6 bases). There are 14 residues in the CDR3. From germline, CDR1 is KGHSH and CDR2 LQKENI. V was pared by 6 bases and J by 2 bases, with 14 bases between. The CDR3 bases are TGTGCCAGCTCCTGGCGGGACCAAGCCTACGAGCAGTACTTC. It specifies CASSWRDQAYEQYF.

V is TRBV14 and J is TRBJ1-1; D is uncertain. There are 15 residues in the CDR3. V lost 0 bases, J lost 2 bases, and 10 bases lay in between. CDR1 is SGHDN, CDR2 FVKESK, per germline. The CDR3 coding sequence is TGTGCCAGCAGCCAAGAGGCCTACTATAACACTGAAGCTTTCTTT. Protein sequence: CASSQEAYYNTEAFF.

This chain links TRBV5-1 with TRBJ2-3, with 9 bases aligning to TRBD2. CDR1 SGHRS and CDR2 YFSETQ come from the germline V gene. The CDR3 loop spans 15 amino acids. Unmatched junction bases numbered 4, after V lost 0 bases and J lost 5 bases. CDR3 sequence: CASSLERAGGDTQYF. Here the CDR3 DNA reads TGCGCCAGCAGCTTGGAGCGAGCGGGAGGAGATACGCAGTATTTT. Full variable domain (missing parts from reference TRBV5-1 and TRBJ2-3): KAGVTQTPRYLIKTRGQQVTLSCSPISGHRSVSWYQQTPGQGLQFLFEYFSETQRNKGNFPGRFSGRQFSNSRSEMNVSTLELGDSALYLCASSLERAGGDTQYFGPGTRLTVL.

V gene TRBV7-2 combines with J gene TRBJ2-2; the match to TRBD2 covers 12 bases. Germline V gives CDR1 SGHTA, CDR2 FQGNSA. Trimming removed 1 base from V and 7 bases from J; junction bases left unmatched: 10. The CDR3 length is 18 residues. CDR3 residues: CASSLVASGRAAGGELFF. The CDR3 DNA reads as TGTGCCAGCAGCTTAGTAGCTAGCGGGAGGGCGGCTGGCGGGGAGCTGTTTTTT.

V and J are TRBV10-1 and TRBJ1-1; 7 bases match TRBD1. The trim removed 3 bases at V and 0 bases at J, leaving 4 bases unmatched. Germline V gives CDR1 WNHNN, CDR2 SYGVQD (reference sequence). The CDR3 totals 15 residues. CDR3 amino acids: CASSEATGMNTEAFF. In DNA form, the CDR3 reads TGCGCCAGCAGTGAAGCGACAGGGATGAACACTGAAGCTTTCTTT.

This clone was counted a single time. This chain uses TRBV19 with TRBJ2-3; the D is unclear. The germline V and J ends were trimmed by 6 bases and 2 bases, with 12 bases remaining between them. This CDR3 is built from 14 residues. CDR1 LNHDA and CDR2 SQIVND come from the germline V gene (reference sequence). CDR3: CASRYTSNTDTQYF. The CDR3 region has the DNA TGTGCCAGTAGATACACCTCTAACACAGATACGCAGTATTTT.

CDR3 residues: CASSLSGKFTDTQYF. CDR3 coding DNA: TGTGCCAGCAGCTTGAGTGGCAAGTTCACAGATACGCAGTATTTT. The chain has TRBV5-6 and TRBJ2-3; D ambiguous. Trimming took 1 base from V and 2 from J, leaving 11 bases between them. Per the germline V gene, CDR1 is SGHDT and CDR2 is YYEEEE. CDR3 length: 15 amino acids.

About this clone itself: The sample has other DNA sequences that encode this CDR3 too. CDR3 coding DNA: TGTGCCAGCAGCTTAGTGTCTGAGCAGTTCTTC. Protein sequence: CASSLVSEQFF. The chain uses TRBV13 and TRBJ2-1; no clear D gene. The CDR3 extends over 11 amino acids. V was shortened by 1 base and J by 9 bases, with 4 bases between the two germline ends. Germline V lookup: CDR1 PRHDT, CDR2 FYEKMQ (reference sequence).

The chain joins TRBV9 to TRBJ2-7, with 9 bases lining up with TRBD2. CDR1 is SGDLS and CDR2 is YYNGEE in the germline V gene. This CDR3 region has 15 residues. The junction had 6 bases not matched to a gene; V was cut back by 4 bases and J by 1 base. The CDR3: CASSLGLADSYEQYF. The CDR3 DNA follows: TGTGCCAGCAGCTTGGGACTAGCTGATTCCTACGAGCAGTACTTC.

V is TRBV11-3 and J is TRBJ2-1, with no clear D. The CDR3 sequence is 13 residues long. Germline CDR1 SGHNT, CDR2 YENEEA. Trimming took off 3 bases at V and 6 bases at J, with 9 bases between the two ends. CDR3 sequence (DNA): TGTGCCAGCAGCTTCCTTGGCGGCAATGAGCAGTTCTTC. This codes for CASSFLGGNEQFF.

V and J are TRBV18 and TRBJ2-1, with 13 bases identical to TRBD2. The CDR3 is 16 amino acids. V lost 3 bases, J lost 6 bases, and 5 bases stayed unmatched. Germline V gene lookup returns CDR1 KGHSH and CDR2 LQKENI. This CDR3 reads CASSPGTSGTSNEQFF. Written as DNA, the CDR3 is TGTGCCAGCTCACCGGGGACTAGCGGGACTAGCAATGAGCAGTTCTTC. Using reference TRBV18 and TRBJ2-1 for the parts outside the CDR3, the full variable domain is NAGVMQNPRHLVRRRGQEARLRCSPMKGHSHVYWYRQLPEEGLKFMVYLQKENIIDESGMPKERFSAEFPKEGPSILRIQQVVRGDSAAYFCASSPGTSGTSNEQFFGPGTRLTVL.

The V call is TRBV6-5, the J call TRBJ1-1; unclear D gene. Trimming cost V 8 bases and J 4 bases, with 17 bases left between them. Germline V gives CDR1 MNHEY, CDR2 SVGAGI. The CDR3 covers 14 residues. The CDR3 loop reads CASPGVGSGTEAFF. Here the CDR3 DNA reads TGTGCCAGCCCCGGAGTGGGGTCGGGCACTGAAGCTTTCTTT.

The chain couples TRBV11-1 to TRBJ2-5; D is possibly TRBD2 (5 bases). This CDR3 is built from 14 residues. The germline CDR1 and CDR2 sequences are SGHAT and FQDESV (reference sequence). V was shortened by 6 bases and J by 2 bases, with 13 bases between the two germline ends. CDR3 sequence: CASSRGSFQETQYF. The CDR3 DNA sequence: TGTGCCAGCAGTCGAGGGAGCTTTCAAGAGACCCAGTACTTC.

This chain uses TRBV9 with TRBJ2-3; 15 bases are a match to TRBD2. Trimming cost V 4 bases and J 3 bases; bases outside gene matches: 9. Per the germline V gene, CDR1 is SGDLS and CDR2 is YYNGEE. There are 18 residues in the CDR3. The CDR3 region has the DNA TGTGCCAGCAGCTCAGGGACTAGCGGGAGGATGGGAACAGATACGCAGTATTTT. The encoded protein is CASSSGTSGRMGTDTQYF.

The chain has TRBV2 and TRBJ2-7; 9 nucleotides match TRBD1. Germline CDR1 reads SNHLY; CDR2 reads FYNNEI. Trimming removed 6 bases from V and 5 bases from J; junction bases left unmatched: 11. This CDR3 has 15 residues. As DNA, the CDR3 is TGTGCCAGCAGCACCCTGGGACAGGGAAGGGACGAGCAGTACTTC. This gives the protein CASSTLGQGRDEQYF.

A single count supports this clone. The V call is TRBV4-2, the J call TRBJ2-5; no firm D call. The CDR3 runs to 16 residues. Germline lookup yields CDR1 LGHNA and CDR2 YNFKEQ. Between the trimmed V and J ends, which lost 0 bases and 5 bases, there was a span of 16 bases. The CDR3 is CASSQDQLTRSETQYF. The DNA for the CDR3 is TGTGCCAGCAGCCAAGATCAACTCACGAGATCGGAGACCCAGTACTTC.